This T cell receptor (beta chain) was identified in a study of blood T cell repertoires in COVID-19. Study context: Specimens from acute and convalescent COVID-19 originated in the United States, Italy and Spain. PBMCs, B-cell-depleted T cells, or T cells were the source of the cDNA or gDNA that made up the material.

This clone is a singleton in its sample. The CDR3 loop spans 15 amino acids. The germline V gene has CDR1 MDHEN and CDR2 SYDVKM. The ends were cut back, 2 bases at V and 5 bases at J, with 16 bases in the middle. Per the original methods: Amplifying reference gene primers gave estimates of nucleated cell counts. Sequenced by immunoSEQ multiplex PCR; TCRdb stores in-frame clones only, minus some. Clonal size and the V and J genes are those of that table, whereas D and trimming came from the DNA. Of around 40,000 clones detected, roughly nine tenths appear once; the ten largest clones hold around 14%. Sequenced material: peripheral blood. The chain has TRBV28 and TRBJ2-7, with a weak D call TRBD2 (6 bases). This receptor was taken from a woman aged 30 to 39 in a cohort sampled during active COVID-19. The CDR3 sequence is CASSLMGPGEDEQYF. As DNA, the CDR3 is TGTGCCAGCAGTTTAATGGGTCCGGGGGAGGACGAGCAGTACTTC. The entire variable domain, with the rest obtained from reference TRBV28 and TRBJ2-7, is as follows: DVKVTQSSRYLVKRTGEKVFLECVQDMDHENMFWYRQDPGLGLRLIYFSYDVKMKEKGDIPEGYSVSREKKERFSLILESASTNQTSMYLCASSLMGPGEDEQYFGPGTRLTVT.